A single sample is the source of the 30 T cell receptor beta chains below, sequenced in a study of blood T cell repertoires in COVID-19. Profiled with immunoSEQ multiplex PCR; TCRdb holds only in-frame clones, not every one. This table holds about 220,000 clones, more than 75% found once. The material sequenced was peripheral blood. The receptors were sampled from a human donor in a cohort sampled during active COVID-19.

This clone turned up a few times. The chain is built from TRBV6-5 and TRBJ2-7, with 8 bases that match TRBD2. The CDR3 spans 12 residues. Trimming at V came to 6 bases and at J to 6 bases, leaving 4 bases not matched to a gene. Germline V gene lookup returns CDR1 MNHEY and CDR2 SVGAGI. Written as DNA, the CDR3 is TGTGCCAGCAGCCCCGGGGGGGGCGAGCAGTACTTC. Translating gives CASSPGGGEQYF.

The chain uses TRBV5-6 and TRBJ2-2; 9 nucleotides align to TRBD1. J gave up 3 bases and V 4 bases, and 7 bases lay outside the gene matches. Germline V gene lookup returns CDR1 SGHDT and CDR2 YYEEEE. The CDR3 sequence is 16 residues long. The CDR3 sequence is CASSPDRGGYTGELFF. CDR3 coding DNA: TGTGCCAGCAGCCCGGACAGGGGTGGGTACACCGGGGAGCTGTTTTTT.

V is TRBV27 and J is TRBJ2-6; 11 bases map to TRBD1. CDR1 is MNHEY and CDR2 is SMNVEV in the germline V gene (reference sequence). The CDR3 spans 20 residues. The J segment lost 3 bases and the V segment lost 4 bases, leaving 14 bases of the junction unmatched. CDR3 in DNA: TGTGCCAGCAGTTCCCTCGGACAGGGGGCCTTCTTGCGTGGGGCCAACGTCCTGACTTTC. Translated, it gives CASSSLGQGAFLRGANVLTF.

This clone is a singleton in its sample. The J gene is TRBJ1-4, the V gene TRBV28; maybe TRBD1 (5 bases). The CDR3 spans 16 residues. Germline CDR1 MDHEN, CDR2 SYDVKM. The V and J ends lost 3 bases and 7 bases respectively, with 18 bases between them. The CDR3 is CASSLPGWGESEKLFF. CDR3 in DNA: TGTGCCAGCAGTTTGCCAGGGTGGGGTGAAAGTGAAAAACTGTTTTTT.

V and J are TRBV6-1 and TRBJ1-6, with D perhaps TRBD1 (6 bases). Trimming stripped 1 base from V and 7 bases from J, with 11 bases between. This CDR3 has 15 amino acids. Germline CDR1 MNHNS, CDR2 SASEGT. The CDR3 DNA reads as TGTGCCAGCAGTGAAGGAGCAGGGGACAATTCACCCCTCCACTTT. Its protein product is CASSEGAGDNSPLHF.

This clone was observed a handful of times. The chain combines TRBV5-1 with TRBJ1-4, with TRBD1 matching 8 bases. CDR1 and CDR2 (germline): SGHRS, YFSETQ. CDR3 length equals 15 residues. Trimming removed 4 bases from V and 8 bases from J; junction bases left unmatched: 10. The CDR3: CASSLGQGRSEKLFF. DNA of the CDR3: TGCGCCAGCAGCCTAGGACAGGGTCGGAGCGAAAAACTGTTTTTT.

CDR3 bases: TGTGCCTGGAGTGTATCGGGTACCGCTAATTCACCCCTCCACTTT. Translated, it gives CAWSVSGTANSPLHF. The chain combines TRBV30 with TRBJ1-6; no definite D call. Trimming removed 0 bases at V and 6 bases at J, with 12 bases between. CDR3 length: 15 amino acids. Germline V gene lookup returns CDR1 GTSNPN and CDR2 SVGIG (reference sequence).

The gene calls are TRBV29-1 and TRBJ1-2; possible D gene TRBD1, 6 bases. CDR3 length equals 17 residues. Germline loops: CDR1 SQVTM, CDR2 ANQGSEA. The V gene lost 6 bases and the J gene lost 0 bases, with 23 bases spanning the gap. Here the CDR3 reads CSVDPLDSPLANYGYTF. CDR3 DNA: TGCAGCGTCGATCCCTTGGACAGCCCCTTAGCTAACTATGGCTACACCTTC.

The genes are TRBV4-2 and TRBJ2-7, with 7 positions matching TRBD2. The J segment lost 0 bases and the V segment lost 1 base, leaving 3 bases of the junction unmatched. Germline CDR1 reads LGHNA; CDR2 reads YNFKEQ. This CDR3 has 15 residues. CDR3 amino acids: CASSQAGGSSYEQYF. The DNA for the CDR3 is TGTGCCAGCAGCCAAGCCGGGGGGAGCTCCTACGAGCAGTACTTC.

The chain combines TRBV7-9 with TRBJ2-1; possible D gene TRBD2, 6 bases. Germline CDR1 reads SEHNR; CDR2 reads FQNEAQ (reference sequence). The ends were cut back, 1 base at V and 10 bases at J, with 11 bases in the middle. This CDR3 contains 13 residues. Here the CDR3 reads CASSLVGLAEQFF. The CDR3 bases are TGTGCCAGCAGCTTAGTGGGTCTAGCGGAGCAGTTCTTC.

The chain has TRBV9 and TRBJ1-2; TRBD1 might be the D (6 bases). V was pared by 1 base and J by 2 bases, with 12 bases between. The CDR3 extends over 15 amino acids. The germline V gene encodes CDR1 SGDLS and CDR2 YYNGEE. The CDR3 sequence is CASSVRWQGNYGYTF. DNA for the CDR3: TGTGCCAGCAGCGTAAGGTGGCAGGGGAACTATGGCTACACCTTC.

The chain links TRBV28 to TRBJ1-3, with unresolved D. The germline V and J ends were trimmed by 3 bases and 3 bases, with 15 bases remaining between them. The CDR3 is made up of 16 amino acids. CDR1 is MDHEN, CDR2 SYDVKM, per germline. The CDR3 coding sequence is TGTGCCAGCAGTTTCACCTTCCGGGGTGTTGGAAACACCATATATTTT. Translating gives CASSFTFRGVGNTIYF. The variable domain in full, with the rest retrieved from reference TRBV28 and TRBJ1-3, is DVKVTQSSRYLVKRTGEKVFLECVQDMDHENMFWYRQDPGLGLRLIYFSYDVKMKEKGDIPEGYSVSREKKERFSLILESASTNQTSMYLCASSFTFRGVGNTIYFGEGSWLTVV.

The table lists this clone with a few counts. The chain carries TRBV7-3 and TRBJ2-7; the D gene is possibly TRBD1 (6 bases). V lost 5 bases and J 6 bases, leaving 14 bases between the germline ends. CDR3 length: 13 residues. Germline CDR1 reads SGHTA; CDR2 reads FQGTGA. The CDR3 loop is CASSADRTGEQYF. In DNA, the CDR3 is TGTGCCAGCAGCGCGGACAGAACAGGCGAGCAGTACTTC.

This clone occurred once. The chain uses TRBV7-9 and TRBJ1-2; possible D gene TRBD1, 5 bases. The CDR3 is made up of 15 amino acids. V lost 2 bases, J lost 4 bases, and 14 bases lay in between. The germline V gene has CDR1 SEHNR and CDR2 FQNEAQ (reference sequence). The CDR3, as DNA: TGTGCCAGCAGCTTAACGGGGGGGAGTATCTATGGCTACACCTTC. Its protein product is CASSLTGGSIYGYTF.

This chain joins TRBV6-6 and TRBJ2-2; D perhaps matches TRBD1 (5 bases). This CDR3 is 14 amino acids long. Germline CDR1 reads MNHNY; CDR2 reads SVGAGI (reference sequence). The germline V and J ends were trimmed by 4 bases and 0 bases, with 6 bases remaining between them. The DNA of the CDR3 is TGTGCCAGCAGTTCCAGGGCGAACACCGGGGAGCTGTTTTTT. It codes for CASSSRANTGELFF.

This clone has more than one count but fewer than ten. The chain couples TRBV7-9 to TRBJ2-3, with D uncertain. Trimming took 1 base from V and 1 from J, leaving 15 bases between them. The CDR3 extends over 17 amino acids. The V gene's germline CDR1 is SEHNR and CDR2 FQNEAQ (reference sequence). The CDR3 DNA reads as TGTGCCAGCAGCTTAGAAAATTACCCGGTTCGCACAGATACGCAGTATTTT. Protein product: CASSLENYPVRTDTQYF.

This rearrangement joins TRBV5-6 to TRBJ1-4, with D unclear. V shed 0 bases and J shed 2 bases, with 8 bases lying between them. Germline V gives CDR1 SGHDT, CDR2 YYEEEE. The CDR3 has 15 residues. As DNA, the CDR3 is TGTGCCAGCAGCTTGGCGTGGCGGACTAATGAAAAACTGTTTTTT. It yields the protein CASSLAWRTNEKLFF. The full variable domain, completed using reference TRBV5-6 and TRBJ1-4, is DAGVTQSPTHLIKTRGQQVTLRCSPKSGHDTVSWYQQALGQGPQFIFQYYEEEERQRGNFPDRFSGHQFPNYSSELNVNALLLGDSALYLCASSLAWRTNEKLFFGSGTQLSVL.

The chain carries TRBV11-2 and TRBJ2-7, with 7 nucleotides matching TRBD2. Germline CDR1 and CDR2: SGHAT and FQNNGV. This CDR3 contains 15 residues. V dropped 5 bases and J dropped 7; count of bases not matched to a gene: 14. The CDR3 is CASSRSGAPLGEQYF. The CDR3 nucleotides read TGTGCCAGCAGCAGAAGCGGGGCCCCCCTGGGAGAGCAGTACTTC.

The V call is TRBV9, the J call TRBJ2-1, with D perhaps matching TRBD2 (6 bases). CDR1 and CDR2 (germline): SGDLS, YYNGEE. With 3 bases removed from V and 2 bases from J, the gap between germline ends came to 12 bases. CDR3 size: 15 residues. In nucleotides, the CDR3 is TGTGCCAGCAGCGCCCGTAGCGGCCCCTACAATGAGCAGTTCTTC. Translation: CASSARSGPYNEQFF.

The V call is TRBV27, the J call TRBJ2-7; 7 bases match TRBD2. This CDR3 contains 15 residues. Germline CDR1 is MNHEY and CDR2 is SMNVEV (reference sequence). Trimming took 4 bases from V and 0 from J; bases not matched to a gene: 6. CDR3 sequence (DNA): TGTGCCAGCAGTTCTATCGGGGGGTCCTCCTACGAGCAGTACTTC. Its translation is CASSSIGGSSYEQYF.

V and J are TRBV28 and TRBJ2-2, with 13 bases identical to TRBD2. The CDR3 is 19 residues long. Germline V CDR1 and CDR2: MDHEN, SYDVKM. J was trimmed by 7 bases and V by 3 bases; bases with no gene match: 14. The CDR3 DNA sequence: TGTGCCAGCAGTTTGGGGGTCGGACTAGCGGGAGTGTATGGCGGGGAGCTGTTTTTT. It codes for CASSLGVGLAGVYGGELFF.

V is TRBV29-1 and J is TRBJ1-5; D is possibly TRBD1 (6 bases). Germline V gene lookup returns CDR1 SQVTM and CDR2 ANQGSEA. This CDR3 has 12 amino acids. V was clipped by 3 bases and J by 10 bases, with 13 bases between them. The CDR3 region has the DNA TGCAGCGTTGAGGAGGGGGAGGGCCCCCAGCATTTT. It codes for CSVEEGEGPQHF.

As to this clone: The junction does not match germline at one end; this may be a read error. The chain recombines TRBV7-2 with TRBJ1-1; a weak D match, TRBD1 (6 bases). CDR3 length: 14 residues. Germline CDR1 reads SGHTA; CDR2 reads FQGNSA. CDR3 loop: CASSPAQGNSEAFF. The CDR3 DNA reads as TGTGCCAGCAGCCCCGCGCAGGGGAACTCTGAAGCTTTCTTT.

The CDR3 DNA is TGTGCCAGCAGCTTAGTACAGGACTATGGCTACACCTTC. Translation gives CASSLVQDYGYTF. The V call is TRBV7-2, the J call TRBJ1-2; D possibly corresponds to TRBD1 (5 bases). Trimming took 1 base from V and 3 from J, leaving 6 bases between them. Germline V lookup: CDR1 SGHTA, CDR2 FQGNSA. The CDR3 is made up of 13 amino acids.

The rearrangement joins TRBV19 to TRBJ1-4, with D perhaps TRBD1 (5 bases). CDR1 is LNHDA and CDR2 is SQIVND in the germline V gene (reference sequence). V lost 6 bases to trimming and J lost 8 bases, with 16 bases between them. This CDR3 is 14 amino acids long. The CDR3 DNA reads as TGTGCCAGTAGGCCGGGGACGCGGGAAGAAAAACTGTTTTTT. Translated: CASRPGTREEKLFF. The full variable domain, its missing parts supplied by reference TRBV19 and TRBJ1-4, is DGGITQSPKYLFRKEGQNVTLSCEQNLNHDAMYWYRQDPGQGLRLIYYSQIVNDFQKGDIAEGYSVSREKKESFPLTVTSAQKNPTAFYLCASRPGTREEKLFFGSGTQLSVL.

The chain recombines TRBV2 with TRBJ2-1; possible D gene TRBD2, 7 bases. The V gene lost 7 bases and the J gene lost 9 bases, with 22 bases spanning the gap. Per the germline V gene, CDR1 is SNHLY and CDR2 is FYNNEI. The CDR3 extends over 15 amino acids. The CDR3 sequence: CASTPDGREGGEQFF. DNA of the CDR3: TGTGCCAGCACCCCTGACGGCAGGGAGGGGGGTGAGCAGTTCTTC.

The chain joins TRBV27 to TRBJ1-4, with D unresolved. V was clipped by 7 bases and J by 3 bases, with 15 bases between them. Per germline, CDR1 MNHEY and CDR2 SMNVEV (reference sequence). CDR3 length: 15 residues. This chain's CDR3 is CASMLGFGANEKLFF. CDR3 bases: TGTGCCAGCATGCTAGGTTTCGGCGCTAATGAAAAACTGTTTTTT.

The chain has TRBV18 and TRBJ2-1; 8 positions agree with TRBD2. The CDR3 runs 15 residues. Per the germline V gene, CDR1 is KGHSH and CDR2 is LQKENI. V gave up 2 bases and J gave up 7 bases; unmatched junction bases: 7. The CDR3 region has the DNA TGTGCCAGCTCACCATTTGGCGGGAGGAGGAATGAGCAGTTCTTC. This gives the protein CASSPFGGRRNEQFF.

This clone was detected a few times. This chain uses TRBV7-8 with TRBJ1-5, with TRBD1 matching over 8 bases. The germline gives CDR1 SGHVS, CDR2 FQNEAQ. Trimming at V came to 1 base and at J to 4 bases, leaving 3 bases not matched to a gene. The CDR3 runs to 15 residues. DNA of the CDR3: TGTGCCAGCAGCTTAGATGGACAGGGAAATCAGCCCCAGCATTTT. This codes for CASSLDGQGNQPQHF.

J is TRBJ1-1 and V is TRBV19, with 9 positions matching TRBD1. The germline V gene has CDR1 LNHDA and CDR2 SQIVND (reference sequence). After removal of 5 bases from V and 11 bases from J, the junction contained 9 bases not matched to a gene. The CDR3 sequence is 13 residues long. The CDR3 spells CASSFTGGAGAFF. As DNA, the CDR3 is TGTGCCAGTAGTTTTACAGGGGGCGCCGGGGCTTTCTTT.